The present entry profiles one T cell receptor (beta chain) with its context. Its antigen is not identified. TCRdb passed the 5' RACE reads through MiXCR, listing each CDR3 protein once. The profile shows roughly 580,000 distinct CDR3 sequences, approximately 19% of them singletons. V lost 0 bases to trimming and J lost 13 bases; unmatched junction nucleotides: 7. The CDR3 is 15 residues long. The sample comes from a study of T-cell memory formation after mild COVID-19. Study-wide findings and caveats: Clones that contracted from day 15 to 85 were balanced CD4/CD8, while later expanders leaned CD4+. The second-wave clones peaking on day 37 were not confirmed as SARS-CoV-2-specific. Most CD4+ clones that shrank were in CM and EM, while CD8+ ones turned up in EMRA.

This chain links TRBV23-1 with TRBJ2-7; the match to TRBD2 covers 15 bases. TRBV23-1 is treated as an ORF (open reading frame) with a function not yet certain. The sample consisted of PBMCs or a T cell subset sorted from them (not recorded which). The sequence was collected from an adult woman who had mild COVID-19 (a few samples of this study predate the infection). Cell type and time point are not known. The CDR3 loop reads CASSQSRQGLAGGYF. The CDR3 DNA follows: TGCGCCAGCAGTCAATCGAGGCAGGGACTAGCGGGGGGTTACTTC.